This T cell receptor (beta chain) is from a study of cytomegalovirus exposure and HLA in healthy donors. Study observations and caveats: Presence/absence analyses took donor sequencing depth as roughly uniform. Earlier analysis found most TCR beta V segments productive about 87% or about 30% of the time. Later analysis showed most CMV-associated TCR beta chains appearing HLA-restricted.

As regards this clone: Its antigen remains unknown.

The PCR made use of 60 Vbeta and 13 Jbeta primers. Sequenced by immunoSEQ multiplex PCR; TCRdb stores in-frame clones only, minus some. This table holds roughly 150,000 clones, over 80% found once. This TCR came from a young woman in good health and CMV-seronegative. Sequences were obtained from PBMCs.

The CDR3 loop reads CASSLETGSNSPLHF. The CDR3 DNA is TGCGCCAGCAGTCTAGAGACAGGGTCGAATTCACCCCTCCACTTT. The V and J genes are TRBV10-2 and TRBJ1-6, with TRBD1 identical over 7 bases. The CDR3 contains 15 residues. V shed 5 bases and J 7 bases; nucleotides not matched to a gene: 8. The germline gives CDR1 WSHSY, CDR2 SAAADI.